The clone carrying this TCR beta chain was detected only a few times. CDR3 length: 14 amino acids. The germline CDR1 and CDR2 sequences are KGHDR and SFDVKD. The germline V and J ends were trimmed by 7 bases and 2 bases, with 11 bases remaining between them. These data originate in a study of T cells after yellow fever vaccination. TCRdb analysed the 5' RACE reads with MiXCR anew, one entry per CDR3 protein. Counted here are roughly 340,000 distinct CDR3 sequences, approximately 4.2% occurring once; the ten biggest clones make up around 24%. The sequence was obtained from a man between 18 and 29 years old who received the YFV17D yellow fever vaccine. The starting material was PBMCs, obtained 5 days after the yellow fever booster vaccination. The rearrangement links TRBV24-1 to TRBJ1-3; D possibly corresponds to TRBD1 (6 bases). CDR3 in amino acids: CATRWTAPGNTIYF. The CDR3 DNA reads TGTGCCACCAGATGGACAGCTCCTGGAAACACCATATATTTT.